This T cell receptor (beta chain) appears in the sequencing data of a study of blood T cell repertoires in COVID-19. Background on the study: Spain, Italy and the United States supplied samples that represented acute and convalescent COVID-19.

The ends lost 5 bases at V and 7 bases at J; junction bases unmatched: 4. The CDR3 loop spans 14 amino acids. Germline-derived CDR1 and CDR2 are SGHTA and FQGNSA. This clone has at least ten counts. Grouping used clinical history reported by participants in a survey and questionnaire. What the recovered Cohort 3 donors had was two negative PCRs, clearance, or symptom resolution. As processed by the authors: Counts of nucleated cells, estimated from reference gene primer amplification, were obtained. Only in-frame clones appear in the TCRdb table, and some are missing; sequencing was by immunoSEQ multiplex PCR. The D gene and trimming were derived from the DNA, and the V and J assignments and clone size from that table. The table has a few hundred thousand clones, 80% to 90% seen once.

This receptor was identified in a woman in her twenties or thirties who had recovered from COVID-19. Specimen: PBMCs or T cells enriched from blood (not recorded which). J is TRBJ2-1 and V is TRBV7-2; 11 bases fit TRBD2. CDR3 sequence: CASSLTSGKNEQFF. In DNA, the CDR3 is TGTGCCAGCAGCCTGACTAGCGGGAAGAATGAGCAGTTCTTC.